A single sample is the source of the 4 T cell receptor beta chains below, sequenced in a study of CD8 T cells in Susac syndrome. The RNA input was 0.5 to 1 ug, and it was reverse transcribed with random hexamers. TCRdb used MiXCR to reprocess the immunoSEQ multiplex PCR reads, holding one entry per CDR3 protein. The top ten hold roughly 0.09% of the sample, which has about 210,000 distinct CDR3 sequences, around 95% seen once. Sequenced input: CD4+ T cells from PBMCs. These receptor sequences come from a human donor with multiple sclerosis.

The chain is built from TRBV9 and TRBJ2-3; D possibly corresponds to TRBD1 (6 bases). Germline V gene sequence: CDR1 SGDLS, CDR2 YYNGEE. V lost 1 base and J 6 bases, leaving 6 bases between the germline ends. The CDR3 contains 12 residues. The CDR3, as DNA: TGTGCCAGCAGCGTACAGGGGGATACGCAGTATTTT. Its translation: CASSVQGDTQYF. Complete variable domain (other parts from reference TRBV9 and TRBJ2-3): DSGVTQTPKHLITATGQRVTLRCSPRSGDLSVYWYQQSLDQGLQFLIQYYNGEERAKGNILERFSAQQFPDLHSELNLSSLELGDSALYFCASSVQGDTQYFGPGTRLTVL.

The CDR3 bases are TGTGCCAGCAGCCCAGGACTATTGGGGGACAATGAGCAGTTCTTC. It translates to CASSPGLLGDNEQFF. The rearrangement uses TRBV3-1 and TRBJ2-1; D may be TRBD2 (6 bases). Germline loops: CDR1 LGHDT, CDR2 YNNKEL (reference sequence). V was cut by 4 bases and J by 5 bases, with 15 bases left in between. This CDR3 has 15 residues.

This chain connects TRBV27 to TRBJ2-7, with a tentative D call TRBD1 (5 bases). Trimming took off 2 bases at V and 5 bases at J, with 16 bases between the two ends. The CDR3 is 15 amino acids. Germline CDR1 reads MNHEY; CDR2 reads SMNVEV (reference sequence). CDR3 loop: CASSLAGRGPHEQYF. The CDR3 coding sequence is TGTGCCAGCAGTTTAGCAGGTAGGGGTCCCCACGAGCAGTACTTC.

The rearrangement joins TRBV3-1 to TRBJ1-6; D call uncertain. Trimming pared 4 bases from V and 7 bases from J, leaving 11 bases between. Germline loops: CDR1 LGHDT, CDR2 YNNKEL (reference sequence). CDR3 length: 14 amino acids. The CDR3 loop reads CASSPSGLNSPLHF. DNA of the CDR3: TGTGCCAGCAGCCCCTCGGGCCTCAATTCACCCCTCCACTTT.